Described below is a single TCR beta chain sequence and its context. The data are from a study of blood T cell repertoires in COVID-19. Whole-study context: Samples representing acute and convalescent COVID-19 were sourced from the United States, Italy and Spain. The cDNA or gDNA used as material had been derived from T cells, B-cell-depleted T cells, or PBMCs.

Trimming took 4 bases from V and 4 from J, leaving 17 bases between them. CDR1 and CDR2 from the germline V gene are SGHRS and YFSETQ. The CDR3 contains 15 residues. Original handling: Amplified reference gene primers provided the basis for estimating nucleated cell counts. Libraries were prepared by immunoSEQ multiplex PCR; TCRdb keeps only in-frame clonotypes and omits some of them. V, J and clone size are those of that table, while D and trimming were read from the DNA. The sample has about 260,000 clones; approximately 87% are singletons. This sequence was found in a man in his fifties or sixties who had recovered from COVID-19. The source material was peripheral blood. The chain carries TRBV5-1 and TRBJ1-1, with D unresolved. CDR3 sequence: CASSPGPGRGTEAFF. The CDR3 DNA sequence: TGCGCCAGCAGCCCGGGCCCAGGTCGGGGCACTGAAGCTTTCTTT.